These T cell receptor beta chains were read from a single sample in a study of blood T cells in healthy people across ages. MiXCR, run by TCRdb on the 5' RACE reads, gives a single entry per CDR3 protein. The sample lists about 1.1 million distinct CDR3 sequences, around two fifths occurring once. The sample consisted of blood. The receptors derive from a young man in good health. Both conserved end residues are part of each CDR3. The D gene is left open where the match is weak. The size field is filled for only some rows; it gives once, few, many or a size class.

V gene: TRBV6-6; CDR3 length: 16; D gene: TRBD1; J gene: TRBJ1-5; clone size: -; CDR3 DNA: TGTGCCAGCAGTTGGGGCTCCGGGACAGGGAATCAGCCCCAGCATTTT; CDR3 protein: CASSWGSGTGNQPQHF
V gene: TRBV7-2; CDR3 length: 15; D gene: TRBD1; J gene: TRBJ1-2; clone size: -; CDR3 DNA: TGTGCCAGCAGCGTACCGGGACAGGGGAACTATGGCTACACCTTC; CDR3 protein: CASSVPGQGNYGYTF
V gene: TRBV12-3/TRBV12-4; CDR3 length: 12; D gene: TRBD1; J gene: TRBJ1-2; clone size: -; CDR3 DNA: TGTGCCAGCAGGTTAGGGACAGGCGGCTACACCTTC; CDR3 protein: CASRLGTGGYTF
V gene: TRBV7-2; CDR3 length: 16; D gene: -; J gene: TRBJ2-1; clone size: few; CDR3 DNA: TGTGCCAGCAGCTTACTAATGGCAGGGTGGAAGAGTGAGCAGTTCTTC; CDR3 protein: CASSLLMAGWKSEQFF
V gene: TRBV7-3; CDR3 length: 13; D gene: -; J gene: TRBJ2-2; clone size: -; CDR3 DNA: TGTGCCAGCAGCTTATATGGGGTCGCGGAGCTGTTTTTT; CDR3 protein: CASSLYGVAELFF
V gene: TRBV20-1; CDR3 length: 12; D gene: -; J gene: TRBJ1-2; clone size: -; CDR3 DNA: TGCAGTACTAGAGGCCAGCAATATGGCTACACCTTC; CDR3 protein: CSTRGQQYGYTF
V gene: TRBV4-3; CDR3 length: 15; D gene: TRBD1; J gene: TRBJ2-5; clone size: few; CDR3 DNA: TGCGCCAGCAGCCAAGCCCTGGGACAGCTAGAGACCCAGTACTTC; CDR3 protein: CASSQALGQLETQYF
V gene: TRBV7-9; CDR3 length: 13; D gene: -; J gene: TRBJ1-1; clone size: -; CDR3 DNA: TGTGCCAGCGGCGAACAGGTGAACACTGAAGCTTTCTTT; CDR3 protein: CASGEQVNTEAFF
V gene: TRBV20-1; CDR3 length: 14; D gene: -; J gene: TRBJ1-4; clone size: few; CDR3 DNA: TGCAGTGCTAGAGATCGAACAGGCCGGGAAAAACTGTTTTTT; CDR3 protein: CSARDRTGREKLFF
V gene: TRBV4-2; CDR3 length: 16; D gene: -; J gene: TRBJ2-1; clone size: -; CDR3 DNA: TGTGCCGGCAGCCAAGAGTTATCGGCGGGGCACAATGAGCAGTTCTTC; CDR3 protein: CAGSQELSAGHNEQFF
V gene: TRBV10-3; CDR3 length: 13; D gene: -; J gene: TRBJ2-5; clone size: -; CDR3 DNA: TGTGCCAGCACGGGGCAGGAAGGCGAGACCCAGTACTTC; CDR3 protein: CASTGQEGETQYF
V gene: TRBV6-5; CDR3 length: 15; D gene: -; J gene: TRBJ2-5; clone size: many; CDR3 DNA: TGTGCCAGCAGTGACTGGGACACCAACCAAGAGACCCAGTACTTC; CDR3 protein: CASSDWDTNQETQYF
V gene: TRBV10-3; CDR3 length: 11; D gene: -; J gene: TRBJ1-1; clone size: few; CDR3 DNA: TGTGCCATCAGTGTCGGGGACCAAGCTTTCTTT; CDR3 protein: CAISVGDQAFF
V gene: TRBV6-2/TRBV6-3; CDR3 length: 13; D gene: -; J gene: TRBJ2-4; clone size: -; CDR3 DNA: TGTGCCAGCAGTTACAGACAGCAAAACATTCAGTACTTC; CDR3 protein: CASSYRQQNIQYF
V gene: TRBV10-3; CDR3 length: 16; D gene: TRBD1; J gene: TRBJ2-7; clone size: -; CDR3 DNA: TGTGCCATCAGTGTTCCTCAGGGGGCTTCGGACAATGAGCAGTACTTC; CDR3 protein: CAISVPQGASDNEQYF
V gene: TRBV4-2; CDR3 length: 14; D gene: TRBD2; J gene: TRBJ2-5; clone size: few; CDR3 DNA: TGTGCCAGCAGCCAAAGACTAGCGATGAAGACCCAGTACTTC; CDR3 protein: CASSQRLAMKTQYF
V gene: TRBV7-9; CDR3 length: 15; D gene: -; J gene: TRBJ1-4; clone size: few; CDR3 DNA: TGTGCCGCCTCACGAGAGCAGAGTACTAATGAAAAACTGTTTTTT; CDR3 protein: CAASREQSTNEKLFF
V gene: TRBV29-1; CDR3 length: 12; D gene: -; J gene: TRBJ2-2; clone size: few; CDR3 DNA: TGCAGCGTTTCCAGGAACACCGGGGAGCTGTTTTTT; CDR3 protein: CSVSRNTGELFF
V gene: TRBV5-1; CDR3 length: 13; D gene: -; J gene: TRBJ1-1; clone size: -; CDR3 DNA: TGCGCCAGCAGCTCTGGACAGAGCACTGAAGCTTTCTTT; CDR3 protein: CASSSGQSTEAFF
V gene: TRBV10-3; CDR3 length: 15; D gene: -; J gene: TRBJ2-3; clone size: few; CDR3 DNA: TGTGCCATCAGTGATGTAGGGCAACTCACAGATACGCAGTATTTT; CDR3 protein: CAISDVGQLTDTQYF
V gene: TRBV28; CDR3 length: 11; D gene: -; J gene: TRBJ1-1; clone size: few; CDR3 DNA: TGTGCCAGCACCCGAGACACTGAAGCTTTCTTT; CDR3 protein: CASTRDTEAFF
V gene: TRBV7-2; CDR3 length: 13; D gene: -; J gene: TRBJ2-7; clone size: few; CDR3 DNA: TGTGCCAGCAGCCCGTGGAGCTCCTACGAGCAGTACTTC; CDR3 protein: CASSPWSSYEQYF
V gene: TRBV5-1; CDR3 length: 17; D gene: TRBD1; J gene: TRBJ2-1; clone size: many; CDR3 DNA: TGCGCCAGCAGTTGGGACAGGGGGCTTCTTCTCCAAAATGAGCAGTTCTTC; CDR3 protein: CASSWDRGLLLQNEQFF
V gene: TRBV10-3; CDR3 length: 15; D gene: TRBD1; J gene: TRBJ1-5; clone size: -; CDR3 DNA: TGTGCCATCAGCCCGGGACAGGGTAGCAATCAGCCCCAGCATTTT; CDR3 protein: CAISPGQGSNQPQHF
V gene: TRBV4-3; CDR3 length: 14; D gene: -; J gene: TRBJ1-2; clone size: -; CDR3 DNA: TGCGCCAGCAGCCGCGATCAGGGAGGCTATGGCTACACCTTC; CDR3 protein: CASSRDQGGYGYTF
V gene: TRBV11-1; CDR3 length: 16; D gene: -; J gene: TRBJ2-1; clone size: few; CDR3 DNA: TGTGCCAGCAGCTTAGGCAGACAGGTCTCCTACAATGAGCAGTTCTTC; CDR3 protein: CASSLGRQVSYNEQFF
V gene: TRBV20-1; CDR3 length: 15; D gene: -; J gene: TRBJ2-7; clone size: -; CDR3 DNA: TGCAGTGCTAGAGATGGAGGGTCTGCCGGGGGCGAGCAGTACTTC; CDR3 protein: CSARDGGSAGGEQYF
V gene: TRBV4-2; CDR3 length: 14; D gene: -; J gene: TRBJ2-7; clone size: -; CDR3 DNA: TGTGCCAGCAGCCAAGGACAATGGGTTTACGAGCAGTACTTC; CDR3 protein: CASSQGQWVYEQYF
V gene: TRBV6-5; CDR3 length: 12; D gene: -; J gene: TRBJ2-5; clone size: few; CDR3 DNA: TGTGCCAGCAGCCCAGGGACAGAGACCCAGTACTTC; CDR3 protein: CASSPGTETQYF
V gene: TRBV2; CDR3 length: 12; D gene: -; J gene: TRBJ2-1; clone size: -; CDR3 DNA: TGTGCCAGCAGTCCCTCTCGTGATGAGCAGTTCTTC; CDR3 protein: CASSPSRDEQFF
V gene: TRBV6-5; CDR3 length: 14; D gene: -; J gene: TRBJ2-3; clone size: few; CDR3 DNA: TGTGCCAGCAGTTACTCCAGGCGGGGAGATACGCAGTATTTT; CDR3 protein: CASSYSRRGDTQYF